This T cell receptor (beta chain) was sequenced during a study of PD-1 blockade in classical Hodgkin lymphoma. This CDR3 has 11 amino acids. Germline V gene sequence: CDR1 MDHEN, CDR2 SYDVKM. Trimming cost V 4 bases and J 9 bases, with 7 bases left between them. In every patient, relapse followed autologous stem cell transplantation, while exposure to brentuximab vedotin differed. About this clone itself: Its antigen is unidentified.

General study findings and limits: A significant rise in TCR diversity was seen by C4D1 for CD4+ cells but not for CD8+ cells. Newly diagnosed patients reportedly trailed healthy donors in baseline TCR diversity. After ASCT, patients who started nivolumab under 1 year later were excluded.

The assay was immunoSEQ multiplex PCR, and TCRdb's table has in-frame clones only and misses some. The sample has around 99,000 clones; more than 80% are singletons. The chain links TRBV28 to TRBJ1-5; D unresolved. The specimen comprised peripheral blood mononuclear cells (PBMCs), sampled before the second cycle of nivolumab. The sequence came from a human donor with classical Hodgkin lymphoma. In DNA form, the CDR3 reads TGTGCCAGCAGTTCGCGGGGGCCCCAGCATTTT. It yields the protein CASSSRGPQHF.